The present T cell receptor (beta chain) was sequenced within a study of control samples from healthy donors and cancer patients. Clones were read by immunoSEQ multiplex PCR, and TCRdb kept only the in-frame ones, dropping some. This table holds around 140,000 clones, more than 80% found once. CDR1 and CDR2 from the germline V gene are LGHDT and YNNKEL (reference sequence). Trimming stripped 2 bases from V and 2 bases from J, with 15 bases between. The CDR3 loop spans 16 amino acids. The chain recombines TRBV3-1 (or the pseudogene TRBV3-2) with TRBJ1-1; D is ambiguous. Sequencing was done on a sample of blood. This sequence was found in a man aged 40-55 years in good health. CDR3 residues: CASSQFPRTPNTEAFF. CDR3 DNA: TGTGCCAGCAGCCAATTTCCCCGGACCCCTAACACTGAAGCTTTCTTT.